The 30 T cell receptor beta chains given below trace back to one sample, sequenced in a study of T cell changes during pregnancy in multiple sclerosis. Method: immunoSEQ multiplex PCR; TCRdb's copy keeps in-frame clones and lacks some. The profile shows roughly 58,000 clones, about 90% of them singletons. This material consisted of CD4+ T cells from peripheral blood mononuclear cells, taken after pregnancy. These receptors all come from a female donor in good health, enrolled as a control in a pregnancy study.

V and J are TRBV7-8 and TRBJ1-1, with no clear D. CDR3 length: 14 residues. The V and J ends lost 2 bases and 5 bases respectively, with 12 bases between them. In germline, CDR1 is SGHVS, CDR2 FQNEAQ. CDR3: CASSLKGGGTEAFF. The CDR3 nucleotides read TGTGCCAGCAGCTTAAAAGGTGGAGGTACTGAAGCTTTCTTT.

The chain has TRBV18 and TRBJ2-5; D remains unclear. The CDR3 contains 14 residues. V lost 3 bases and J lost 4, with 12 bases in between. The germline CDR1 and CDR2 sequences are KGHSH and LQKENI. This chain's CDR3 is CASSPMLSGETQYF. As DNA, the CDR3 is TGTGCCAGCTCACCGATGCTAAGTGGAGAGACCCAGTACTTC.

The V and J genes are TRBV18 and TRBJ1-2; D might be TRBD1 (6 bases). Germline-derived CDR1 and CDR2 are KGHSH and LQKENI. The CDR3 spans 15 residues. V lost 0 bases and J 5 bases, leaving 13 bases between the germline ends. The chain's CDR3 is CASSPPGARGYGYTF. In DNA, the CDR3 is TGTGCCAGCTCACCACCAGGGGCCAGGGGTTATGGCTACACCTTC.

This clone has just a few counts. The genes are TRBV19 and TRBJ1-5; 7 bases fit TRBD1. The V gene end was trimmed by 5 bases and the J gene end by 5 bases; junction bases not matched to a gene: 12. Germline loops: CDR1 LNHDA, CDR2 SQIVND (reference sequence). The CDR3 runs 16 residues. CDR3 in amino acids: CASSLYRQGWDQPQHF. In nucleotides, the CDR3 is TGTGCCAGTAGTCTCTATCGACAGGGATGGGATCAGCCCCAGCATTTT. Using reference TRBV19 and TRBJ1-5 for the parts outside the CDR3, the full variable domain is DGGITQSPKYLFRKEGQNVTLSCEQNLNHDAMYWYRQDPGQGLRLIYYSQIVNDFQKGDIAEGYSVSREKKESFPLTVTSAQKNPTAFYLCASSLYRQGWDQPQHFGDGTRLSIL.

The CDR3 spells CASERTGKGYTF. In DNA, the CDR3 is TGTGCCAGCGAACGGACAGGGAAAGGCTACACCTTC. This chain uses TRBV28 with TRBJ1-2; 8 bases map to TRBD1. This CDR3 is 12 amino acids long. With 8 bases clipped from V and 8 bases from J, the junction kept 7 bases outside the gene matches. Germline V gene lookup returns CDR1 MDHEN and CDR2 SYDVKM.

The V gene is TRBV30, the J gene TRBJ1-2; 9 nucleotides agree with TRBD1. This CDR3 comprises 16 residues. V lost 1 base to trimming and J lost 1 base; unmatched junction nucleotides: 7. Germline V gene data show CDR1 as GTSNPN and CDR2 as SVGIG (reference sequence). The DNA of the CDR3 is TGTGCCTGGAGTGGCCGAGGACAGGGGAGTAACTATGGCTACACCTTC. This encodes CAWSGRGQGSNYGYTF.

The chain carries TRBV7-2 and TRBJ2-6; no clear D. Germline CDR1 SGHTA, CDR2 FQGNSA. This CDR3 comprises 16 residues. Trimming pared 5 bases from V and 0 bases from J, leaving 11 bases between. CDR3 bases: TGTGCCAGCAGCCTTAATCAGGTCTCTGGGGCCAACGTCCTGACTTTC. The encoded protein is CASSLNQVSGANVLTF. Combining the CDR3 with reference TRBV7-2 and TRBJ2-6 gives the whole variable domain GAGVSQSPSNKVTEKGKDVELRCDPISGHTALYWYRQSLGQGLEFLIYFQGNSAPDKSGLPSDRFSAERTGGSVSTLTIQRTQQEDSAVYLCASSLNQVSGANVLTFGAGSRLTVL.

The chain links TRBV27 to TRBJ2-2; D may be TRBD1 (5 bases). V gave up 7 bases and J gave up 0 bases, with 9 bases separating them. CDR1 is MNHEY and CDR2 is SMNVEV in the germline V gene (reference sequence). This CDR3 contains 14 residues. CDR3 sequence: CASKGSANTGELFF. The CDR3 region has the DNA TGTGCCAGCAAGGGGTCTGCGAACACCGGGGAGCTGTTTTTT.

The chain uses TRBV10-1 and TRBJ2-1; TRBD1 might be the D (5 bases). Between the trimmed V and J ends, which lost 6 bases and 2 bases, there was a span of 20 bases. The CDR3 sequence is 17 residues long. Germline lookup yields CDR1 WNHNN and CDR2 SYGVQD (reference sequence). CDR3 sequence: CASRAPLTVRTYNEQFF. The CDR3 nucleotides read TGCGCCAGCAGGGCCCCCCTGACAGTCAGAACCTACAATGAGCAGTTCTTC.

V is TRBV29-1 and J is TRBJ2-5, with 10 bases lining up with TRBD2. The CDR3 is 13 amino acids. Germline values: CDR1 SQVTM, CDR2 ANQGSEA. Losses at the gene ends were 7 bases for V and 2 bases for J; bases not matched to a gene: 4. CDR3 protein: CSARTSGQETQYF. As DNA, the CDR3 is TGCAGCGCCCGGACTAGCGGACAAGAGACCCAGTACTTC.

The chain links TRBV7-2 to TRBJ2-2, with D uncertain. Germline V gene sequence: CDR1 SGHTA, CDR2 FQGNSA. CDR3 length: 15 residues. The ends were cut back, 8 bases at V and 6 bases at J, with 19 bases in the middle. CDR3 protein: CASSSGDLLPGELFF. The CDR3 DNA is TGTGCCAGCTCCTCCGGCGACTTACTCCCCGGGGAGCTGTTTTTT. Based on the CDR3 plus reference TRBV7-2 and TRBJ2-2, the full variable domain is GAGVSQSPSNKVTEKGKDVELRCDPISGHTALYWYRQSLGQGLEFLIYFQGNSAPDKSGLPSDRFSAERTGGSVSTLTIQRTQQEDSAVYLCASSSGDLLPGELFFGEGSRLTVL.

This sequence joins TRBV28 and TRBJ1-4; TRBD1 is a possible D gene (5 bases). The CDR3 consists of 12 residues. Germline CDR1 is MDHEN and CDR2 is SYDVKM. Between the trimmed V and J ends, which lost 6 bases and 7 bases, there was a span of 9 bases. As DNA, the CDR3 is TGTGCCAGCAGGGGGGGACGTGAAAAACTGTTTTTT. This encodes CASRGGREKLFF.

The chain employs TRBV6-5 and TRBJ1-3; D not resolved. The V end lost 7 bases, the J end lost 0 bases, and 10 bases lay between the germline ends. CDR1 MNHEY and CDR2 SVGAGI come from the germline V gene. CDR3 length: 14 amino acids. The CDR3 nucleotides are TGTGCCAGCAAAAGCTTTAGCTCTGGAAACACCATATATTTT. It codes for CASKSFSSGNTIYF.

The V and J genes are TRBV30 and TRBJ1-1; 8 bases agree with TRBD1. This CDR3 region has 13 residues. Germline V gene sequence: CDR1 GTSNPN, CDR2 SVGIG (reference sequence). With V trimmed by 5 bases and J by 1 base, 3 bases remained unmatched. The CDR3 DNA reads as TGTGCCTGGGGGACAGGAGAGAACACTGAAGCTTTCTTT. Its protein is CAWGTGENTEAFF.

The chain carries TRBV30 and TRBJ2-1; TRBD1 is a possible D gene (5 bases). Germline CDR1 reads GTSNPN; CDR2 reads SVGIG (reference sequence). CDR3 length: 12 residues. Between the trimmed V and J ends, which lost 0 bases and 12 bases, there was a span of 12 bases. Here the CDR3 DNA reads TGTGCCTGGAGTGTACAGAAACAGGTGCAGTTCTTC. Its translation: CAWSVQKQVQFF.

CDR3 coding DNA: TGTGCCAGCATGTGGCGGACGGACTCCAACACTGAAGCTTTCTTT. Translating gives CASMWRTDSNTEAFF. This chain links TRBV6-5 with TRBJ1-1, with D unclear. V was clipped by 7 bases and J by 2 bases, with 17 bases between them. This CDR3 is 15 amino acids long. The germline gives CDR1 MNHEY, CDR2 SVGAGI.

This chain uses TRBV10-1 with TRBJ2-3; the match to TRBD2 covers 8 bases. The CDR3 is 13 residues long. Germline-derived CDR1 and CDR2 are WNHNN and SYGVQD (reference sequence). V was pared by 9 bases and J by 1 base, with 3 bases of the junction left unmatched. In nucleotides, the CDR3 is TGCGCCAGACTAGCGGAGGGCACAGATACGCAGTATTTT. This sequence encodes CARLAEGTDTQYF.

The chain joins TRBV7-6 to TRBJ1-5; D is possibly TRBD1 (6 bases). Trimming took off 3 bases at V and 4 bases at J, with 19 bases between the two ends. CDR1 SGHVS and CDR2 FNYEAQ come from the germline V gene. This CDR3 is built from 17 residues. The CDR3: CASSLGYRDRSNQPQHF. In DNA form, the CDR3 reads TGTGCCAGCAGCTTGGGTTACAGGGACCGATCTAATCAGCCCCAGCATTTT.

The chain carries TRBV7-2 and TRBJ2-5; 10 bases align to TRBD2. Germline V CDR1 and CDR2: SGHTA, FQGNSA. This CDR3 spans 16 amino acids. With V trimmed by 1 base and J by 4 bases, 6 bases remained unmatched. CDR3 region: CASSLGPTSGVETQYF. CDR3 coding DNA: TGTGCCAGCAGCTTAGGGCCCACTAGCGGGGTAGAGACCCAGTACTTC. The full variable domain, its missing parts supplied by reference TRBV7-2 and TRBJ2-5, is GAGVSQSPSNKVTEKGKDVELRCDPISGHTALYWYRQSLGQGLEFLIYFQGNSAPDKSGLPSDRFSAERTGGSVSTLTIQRTQQEDSAVYLCASSLGPTSGVETQYFGPGTRLLVL.

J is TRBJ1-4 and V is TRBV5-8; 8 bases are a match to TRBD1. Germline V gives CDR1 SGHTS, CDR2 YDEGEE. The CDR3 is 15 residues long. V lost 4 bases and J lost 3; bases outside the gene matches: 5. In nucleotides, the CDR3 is TGTGCCAGCAGCGGTCGCAGGGGGCCTAATGAAAAACTGTTTTTT. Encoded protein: CASSGRRGPNEKLFF.

The CDR3 DNA reads as TGTGCCACCGGGGACTTTTCCACAGATACGCAGTATTTT. Translated, it gives CATGDFSTDTQYF. This chain uses TRBV6-4 with TRBJ2-3; the D gene is possibly TRBD2 (6 bases). V lost 10 bases, J lost 2 bases, and 13 bases lay in between. The germline V gene encodes CDR1 MRHNA and CDR2 SNTAGT. CDR3 length: 13 residues.

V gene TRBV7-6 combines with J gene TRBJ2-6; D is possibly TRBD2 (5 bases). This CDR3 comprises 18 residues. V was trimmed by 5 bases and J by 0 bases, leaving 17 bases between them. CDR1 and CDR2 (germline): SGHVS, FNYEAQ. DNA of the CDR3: TGTGCCAGCAGCATACAGCCCCGGGGTCCCTCTGGGGCCAACGTCCTGACTTTC. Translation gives CASSIQPRGPSGANVLTF.

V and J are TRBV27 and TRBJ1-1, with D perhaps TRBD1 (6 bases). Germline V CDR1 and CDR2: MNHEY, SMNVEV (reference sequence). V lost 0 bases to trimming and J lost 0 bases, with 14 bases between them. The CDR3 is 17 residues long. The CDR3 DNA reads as TGTGCCAGCAGTTTATCTGGGACACGGCACTTGAACACTGAAGCTTTCTTT. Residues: CASSLSGTRHLNTEAFF.

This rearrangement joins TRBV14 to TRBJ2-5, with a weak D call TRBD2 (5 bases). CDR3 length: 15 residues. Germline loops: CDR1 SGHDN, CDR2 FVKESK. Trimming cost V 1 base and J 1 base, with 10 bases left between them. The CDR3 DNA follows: TGTGCCAGCAGCCAAGGGATCCTAGCCCAAGAGACCCAGTACTTC. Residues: CASSQGILAQETQYF.

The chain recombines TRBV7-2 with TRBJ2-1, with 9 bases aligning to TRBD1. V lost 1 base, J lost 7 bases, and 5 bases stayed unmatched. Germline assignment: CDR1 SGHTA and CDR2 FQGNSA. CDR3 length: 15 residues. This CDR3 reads CASSLVQGARNEQFF. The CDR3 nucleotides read TGTGCCAGCAGCTTAGTACAGGGGGCGCGGAATGAGCAGTTCTTC.

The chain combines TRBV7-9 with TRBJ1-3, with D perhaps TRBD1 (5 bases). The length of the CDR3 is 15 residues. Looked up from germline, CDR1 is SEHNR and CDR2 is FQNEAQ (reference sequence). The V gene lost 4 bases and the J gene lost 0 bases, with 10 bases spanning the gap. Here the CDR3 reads CASSSADNSGNTIYF. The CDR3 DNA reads TGTGCCAGCAGCTCAGCGGACAACTCTGGAAACACCATATATTTT.

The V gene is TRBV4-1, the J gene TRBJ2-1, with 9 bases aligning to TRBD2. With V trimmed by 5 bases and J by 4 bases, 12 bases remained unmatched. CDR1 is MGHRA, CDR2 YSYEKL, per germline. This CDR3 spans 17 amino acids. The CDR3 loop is CASSLGEESGGYNEQFF. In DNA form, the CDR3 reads TGCGCCAGCAGCTTGGGGGAAGAAAGCGGGGGGTACAATGAGCAGTTCTTC.

This chain's CDR3 is CSASWRDTQYF. The CDR3 coding sequence is TGCAGTGCTAGCTGGAGGGATACGCAGTATTTT. This rearrangement joins TRBV20-1 to TRBJ2-3; D perhaps matches TRBD2 (5 bases). Germline loops: CDR1 DFQATT, CDR2 SNEGSKA (reference sequence). Trimming left V 3 bases short and J 6 bases short, with 7 bases between. This CDR3 comprises 11 residues.

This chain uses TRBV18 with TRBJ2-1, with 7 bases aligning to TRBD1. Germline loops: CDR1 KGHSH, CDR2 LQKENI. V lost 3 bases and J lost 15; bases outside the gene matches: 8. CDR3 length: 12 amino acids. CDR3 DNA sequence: TGTGCCAGCTCACCGCGACAGGGAGTGTGGTTCTTC. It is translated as CASSPRQGVWFF.

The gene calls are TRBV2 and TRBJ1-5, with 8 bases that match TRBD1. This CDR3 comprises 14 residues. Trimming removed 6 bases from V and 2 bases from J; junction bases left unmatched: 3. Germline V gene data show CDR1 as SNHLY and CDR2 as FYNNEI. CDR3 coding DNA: TGTGCCAGCAGCTCACAGGGGGGCAATCAGCCCCAGCATTTT. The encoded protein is CASSSQGGNQPQHF.